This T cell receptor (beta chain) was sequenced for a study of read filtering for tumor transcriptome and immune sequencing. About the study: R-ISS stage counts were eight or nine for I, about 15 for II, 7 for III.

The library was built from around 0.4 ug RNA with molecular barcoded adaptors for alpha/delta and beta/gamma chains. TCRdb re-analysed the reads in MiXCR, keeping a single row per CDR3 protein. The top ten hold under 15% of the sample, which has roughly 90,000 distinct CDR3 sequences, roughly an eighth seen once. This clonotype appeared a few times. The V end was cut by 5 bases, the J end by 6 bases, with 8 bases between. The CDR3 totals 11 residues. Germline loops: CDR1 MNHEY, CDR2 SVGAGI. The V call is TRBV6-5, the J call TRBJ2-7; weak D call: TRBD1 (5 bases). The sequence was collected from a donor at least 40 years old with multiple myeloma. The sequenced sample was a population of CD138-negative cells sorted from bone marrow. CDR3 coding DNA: TGTGCCAGCAGTCAGGGTGCCGAGCAGTACTTC. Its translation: CASSQGAEQYF.